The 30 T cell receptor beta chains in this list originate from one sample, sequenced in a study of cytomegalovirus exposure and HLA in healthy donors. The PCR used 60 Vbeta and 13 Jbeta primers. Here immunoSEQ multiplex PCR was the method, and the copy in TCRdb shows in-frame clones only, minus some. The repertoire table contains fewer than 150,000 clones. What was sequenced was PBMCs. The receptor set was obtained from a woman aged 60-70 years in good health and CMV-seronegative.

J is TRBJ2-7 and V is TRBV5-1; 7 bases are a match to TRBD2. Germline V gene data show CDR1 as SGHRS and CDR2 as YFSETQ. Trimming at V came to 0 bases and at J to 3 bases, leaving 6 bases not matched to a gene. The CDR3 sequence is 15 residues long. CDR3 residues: CASSLGGGLFYEQYF. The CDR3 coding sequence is TGCGCCAGCAGCTTGGGGGGGGGTCTCTTCTACGAGCAGTACTTC. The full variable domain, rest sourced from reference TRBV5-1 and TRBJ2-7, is KAGVTQTPRYLIKTRGQQVTLSCSPISGHRSVSWYQQTPGQGLQFLFEYFSETQRNKGNFPGRFSGRQFSNSRSEMNVSTLELGDSALYLCASSLGGGLFYEQYFGPGTRLTVT.

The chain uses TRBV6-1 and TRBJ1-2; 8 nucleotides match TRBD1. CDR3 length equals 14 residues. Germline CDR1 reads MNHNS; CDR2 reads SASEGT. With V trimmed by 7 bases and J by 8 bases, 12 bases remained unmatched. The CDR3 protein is CASNEGQGGRGYTF. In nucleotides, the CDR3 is TGTGCCAGCAACGAAGGACAGGGAGGGAGAGGCTACACCTTC.

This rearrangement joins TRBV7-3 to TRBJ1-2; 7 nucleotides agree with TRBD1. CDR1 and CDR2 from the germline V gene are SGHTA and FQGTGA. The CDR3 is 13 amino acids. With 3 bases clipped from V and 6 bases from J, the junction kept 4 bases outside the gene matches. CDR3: CASSFATGNGYTF. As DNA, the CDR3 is TGTGCCAGCAGCTTCGCGACAGGGAATGGCTACACCTTC.

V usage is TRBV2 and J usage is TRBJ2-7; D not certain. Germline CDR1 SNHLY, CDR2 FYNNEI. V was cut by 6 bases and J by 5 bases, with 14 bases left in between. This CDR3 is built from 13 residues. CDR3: CASSVGRSHEQYF. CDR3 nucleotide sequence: TGTGCCAGCAGCGTAGGCCGGAGCCACGAGCAGTACTTC.

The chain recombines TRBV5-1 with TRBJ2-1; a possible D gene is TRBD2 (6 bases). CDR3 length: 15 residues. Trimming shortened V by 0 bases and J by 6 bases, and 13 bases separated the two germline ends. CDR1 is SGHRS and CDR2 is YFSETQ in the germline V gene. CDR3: CASSLVGEVLNEQFF. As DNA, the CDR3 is TGCGCCAGCAGCTTGGTGGGGGAGGTTCTCAATGAGCAGTTCTTC.

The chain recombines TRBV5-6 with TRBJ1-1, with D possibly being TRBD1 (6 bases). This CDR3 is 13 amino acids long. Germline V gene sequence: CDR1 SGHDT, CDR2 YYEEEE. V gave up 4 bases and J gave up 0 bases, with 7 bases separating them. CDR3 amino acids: CASSRQVNTEAFF. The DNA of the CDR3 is TGTGCCAGCAGCCGACAGGTGAACACTGAAGCTTTCTTT. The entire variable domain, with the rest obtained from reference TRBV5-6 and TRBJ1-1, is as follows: DAGVTQSPTHLIKTRGQQVTLRCSPKSGHDTVSWYQQALGQGPQFIFQYYEEEERQRGNFPDRFSGHQFPNYSSELNVNALLLGDSALYLCASSRQVNTEAFFGQGTRLTVV.

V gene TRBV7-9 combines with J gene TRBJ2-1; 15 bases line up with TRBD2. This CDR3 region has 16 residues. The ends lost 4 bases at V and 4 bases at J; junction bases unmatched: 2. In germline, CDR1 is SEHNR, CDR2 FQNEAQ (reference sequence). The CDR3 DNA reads TGTGCCAGCAGCTCCGGGACTAGCGGGGGGTACAATGAGCAGTTCTTC. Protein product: CASSSGTSGGYNEQFF.

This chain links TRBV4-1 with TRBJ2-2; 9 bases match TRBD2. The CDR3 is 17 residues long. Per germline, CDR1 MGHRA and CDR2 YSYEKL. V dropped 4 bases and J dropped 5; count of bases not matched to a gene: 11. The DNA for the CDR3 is TGCGCCAGCAGCCCGACGGTGGCGGGGGGGCATACCGGGGAGCTGTTTTTT. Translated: CASSPTVAGGHTGELFF.

The CDR3 DNA follows: TGTGCCAGCAGCCTCGGACAGGGGGGCGGCTACACCTTC. Protein product: CASSLGQGGGYTF. The chain joins TRBV7-8 to TRBJ1-2; 10 nucleotides agree with TRBD1. Germline CDR1 reads SGHVS; CDR2 reads FQNEAQ. CDR3 size: 13 residues. The junction had 5 bases not matched to a gene; V was cut back by 5 bases and J by 8 bases.

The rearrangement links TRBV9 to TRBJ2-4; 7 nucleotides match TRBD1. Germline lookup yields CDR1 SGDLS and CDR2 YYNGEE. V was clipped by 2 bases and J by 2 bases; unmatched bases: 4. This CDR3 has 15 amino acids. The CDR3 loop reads CASSVAGGTKNIQYF. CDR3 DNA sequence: TGTGCCAGCAGCGTCGCAGGGGGTACCAAAAACATTCAGTACTTC.

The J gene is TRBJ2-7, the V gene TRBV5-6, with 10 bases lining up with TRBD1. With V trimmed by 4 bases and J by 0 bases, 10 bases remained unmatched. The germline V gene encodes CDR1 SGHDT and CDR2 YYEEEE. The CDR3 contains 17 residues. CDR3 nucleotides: TGTGCCAGCAGCGGCCGGACAGGGGGATTCCTCTCCTACGAGCAGTACTTC. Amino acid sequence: CASSGRTGGFLSYEQYF.

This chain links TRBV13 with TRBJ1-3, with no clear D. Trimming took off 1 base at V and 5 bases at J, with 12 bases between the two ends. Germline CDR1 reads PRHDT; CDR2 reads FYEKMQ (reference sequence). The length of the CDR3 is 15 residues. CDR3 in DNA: TGTGCCAGCAGCTTAGAGGGAGTCGGGAGAAACACCATATATTTT. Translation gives CASSLEGVGRNTIYF.

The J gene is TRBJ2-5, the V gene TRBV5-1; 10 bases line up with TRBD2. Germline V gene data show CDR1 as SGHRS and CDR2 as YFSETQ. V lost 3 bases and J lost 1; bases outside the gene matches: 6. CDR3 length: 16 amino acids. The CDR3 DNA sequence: TGCGCCAGCAGCTCGCTCCTAGCGGGGGTCCAAGAGACCCAGTACTTC. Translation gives CASSSLLAGVQETQYF.

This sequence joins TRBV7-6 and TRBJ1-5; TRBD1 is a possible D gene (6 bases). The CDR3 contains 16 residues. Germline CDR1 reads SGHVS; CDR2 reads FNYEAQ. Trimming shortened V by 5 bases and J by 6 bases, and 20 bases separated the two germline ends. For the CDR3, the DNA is TGTGCCAGCAGCCTCGTATTGGTGGGGGCGGGTCAGCCCCAGCATTTT. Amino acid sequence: CASSLVLVGAGQPQHF.

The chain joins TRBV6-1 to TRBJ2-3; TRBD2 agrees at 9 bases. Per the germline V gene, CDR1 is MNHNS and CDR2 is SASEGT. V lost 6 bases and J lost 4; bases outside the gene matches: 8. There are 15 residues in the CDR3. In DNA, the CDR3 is TGTGCCAGCAGCCGCGGAGCGGGGGGCGCAGATACGCAGTATTTT. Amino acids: CASSRGAGGADTQYF.

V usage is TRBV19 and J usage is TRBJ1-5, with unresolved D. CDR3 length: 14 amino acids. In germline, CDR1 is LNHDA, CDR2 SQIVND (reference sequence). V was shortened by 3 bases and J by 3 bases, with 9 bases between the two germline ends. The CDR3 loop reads CASSMGGNNQPQHF. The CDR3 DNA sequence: TGTGCCAGTAGTATGGGAGGGAACAATCAGCCCCAGCATTTT.

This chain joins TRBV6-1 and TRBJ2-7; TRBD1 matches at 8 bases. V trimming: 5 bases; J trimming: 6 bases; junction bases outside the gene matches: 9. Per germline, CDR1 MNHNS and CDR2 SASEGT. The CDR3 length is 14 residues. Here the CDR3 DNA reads TGTGCCAGCAGTCAGCTCGGACAGGGAAGCGAGCAGTACTTC. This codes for CASSQLGQGSEQYF.

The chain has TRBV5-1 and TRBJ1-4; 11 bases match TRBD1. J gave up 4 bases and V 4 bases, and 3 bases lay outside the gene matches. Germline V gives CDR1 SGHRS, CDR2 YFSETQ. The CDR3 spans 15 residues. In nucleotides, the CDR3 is TGCGCCAGCAGCGGGGGGACAGGGGGTAATGAAAAACTGTTTTTT. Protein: CASSGGTGGNEKLFF.

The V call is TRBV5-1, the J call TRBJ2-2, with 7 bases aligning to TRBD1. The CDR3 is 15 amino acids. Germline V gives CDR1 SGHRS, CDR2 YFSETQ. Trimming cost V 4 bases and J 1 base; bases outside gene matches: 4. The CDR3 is CASSIGGRNTGELFF. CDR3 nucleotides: TGCGCCAGCAGCATAGGGGGCCGGAACACCGGGGAGCTGTTTTTT.

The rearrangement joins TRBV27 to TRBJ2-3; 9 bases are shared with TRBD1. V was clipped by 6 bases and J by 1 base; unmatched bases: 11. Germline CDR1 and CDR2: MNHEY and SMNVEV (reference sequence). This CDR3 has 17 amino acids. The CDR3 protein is CASSRDRVPRGTDTQYF. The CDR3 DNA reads TGTGCCAGCAGCCGGGACAGGGTTCCTAGGGGCACAGATACGCAGTATTTT.

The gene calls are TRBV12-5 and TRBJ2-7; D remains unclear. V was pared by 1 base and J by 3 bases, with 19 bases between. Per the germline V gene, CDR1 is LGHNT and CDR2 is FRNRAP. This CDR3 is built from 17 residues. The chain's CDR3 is CASGLEVRLLTFYEQYF. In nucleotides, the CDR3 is TGTGCTAGTGGTTTGGAAGTGCGACTGCTAACATTCTACGAGCAGTACTTC.

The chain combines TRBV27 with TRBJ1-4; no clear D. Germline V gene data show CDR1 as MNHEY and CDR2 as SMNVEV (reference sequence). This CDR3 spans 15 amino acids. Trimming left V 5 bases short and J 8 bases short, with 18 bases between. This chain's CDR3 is CASSDLSGRVEKLFF. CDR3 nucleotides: TGTGCCAGCAGTGACCTTAGCGGGAGGGTGGAAAAACTGTTTTTT.

CDR3 in amino acids: CASSFAAGGPYEQYF. CDR3 sequence (DNA): TGTGCCAGCAGTTTTGCAGCGGGAGGACCCTACGAGCAGTACTTC. The chain recombines TRBV28 with TRBJ2-7; 9 bases align to TRBD2. The ends lost 3 bases at V and 2 bases at J; junction bases unmatched: 5. There are 15 residues in the CDR3. CDR1 MDHEN and CDR2 SYDVKM come from the germline V gene.

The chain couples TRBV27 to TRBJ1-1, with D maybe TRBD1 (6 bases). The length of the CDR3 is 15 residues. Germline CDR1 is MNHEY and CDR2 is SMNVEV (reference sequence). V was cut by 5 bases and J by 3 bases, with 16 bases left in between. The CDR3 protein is CASSKNRVGDTEAFF. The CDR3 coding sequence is TGTGCCAGCAGTAAAAACAGGGTTGGAGACACTGAAGCTTTCTTT.

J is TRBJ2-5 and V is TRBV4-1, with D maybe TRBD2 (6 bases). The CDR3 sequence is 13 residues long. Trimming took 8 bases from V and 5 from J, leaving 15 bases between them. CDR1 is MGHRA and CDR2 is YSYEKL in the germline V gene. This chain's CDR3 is CASSRGISETQYF. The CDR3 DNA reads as TGCGCCAGCTCCCGCGGGATTAGCGAGACCCAGTACTTC.

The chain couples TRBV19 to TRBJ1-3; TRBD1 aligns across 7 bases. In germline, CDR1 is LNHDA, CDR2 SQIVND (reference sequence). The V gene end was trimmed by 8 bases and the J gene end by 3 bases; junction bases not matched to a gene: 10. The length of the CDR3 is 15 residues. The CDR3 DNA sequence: TGTGCCAGTGTCAACAGGGGAGTGCTTGGAAACACCATATATTTT. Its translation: CASVNRGVLGNTIYF.

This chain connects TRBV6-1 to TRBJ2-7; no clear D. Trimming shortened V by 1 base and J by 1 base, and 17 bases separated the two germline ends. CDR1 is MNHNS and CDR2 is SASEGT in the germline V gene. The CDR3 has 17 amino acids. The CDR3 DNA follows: TGTGCCAGCAGTGAAGGGAGCTCGGCCGCCGCTTCCTACGAGCAGTACTTC. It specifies CASSEGSSAAASYEQYF.

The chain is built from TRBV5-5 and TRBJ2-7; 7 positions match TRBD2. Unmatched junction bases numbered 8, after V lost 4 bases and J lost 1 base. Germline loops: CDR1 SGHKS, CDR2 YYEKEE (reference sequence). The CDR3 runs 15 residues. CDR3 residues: CASSRLGEGSYEQYF. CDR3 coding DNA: TGTGCCAGCAGCCGCTTAGGGGAGGGATCCTACGAGCAGTACTTC.

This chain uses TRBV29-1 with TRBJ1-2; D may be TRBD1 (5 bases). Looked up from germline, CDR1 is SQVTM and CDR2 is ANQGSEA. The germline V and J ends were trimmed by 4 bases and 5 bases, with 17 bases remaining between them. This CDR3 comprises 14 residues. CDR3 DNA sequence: TGCAGCGTTGGGGGGGTACAGGTCCGTTATGGCTACACCTTC. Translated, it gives CSVGGVQVRYGYTF.

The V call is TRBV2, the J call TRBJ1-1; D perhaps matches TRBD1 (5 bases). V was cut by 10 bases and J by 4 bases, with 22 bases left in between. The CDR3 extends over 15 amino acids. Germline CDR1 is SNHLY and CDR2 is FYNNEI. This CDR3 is CANTRALGGATEAFF. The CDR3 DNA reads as TGTGCCAACACCCGGGCCCTAGGTGGGGCCACTGAAGCTTTCTTT.